Each of the 19 T cell receptor beta chains below was sequenced from the same sample in a study of T cell responses to AZD1222 COVID-19 vaccine. Repertoires were generated with immunoSEQ multiplex PCR, while TCRdb's copy carries only in-frame clones and drops some. The sample has around 160,000 clones, around 94% seen once. The starting material was peripheral blood, obtained 28 days after the second AZD1222 dose. Receptor source: an adult who received the AZD1222 COVID-19 vaccine.

This chain links TRBV1 with TRBJ1-5; the table's D call TRBD1 went unverified against the DNA. TRBV1 is deemed a pseudogene. This CDR3 is built from 15 residues. CDR3 sequence: CTSSQDPRKGQPQHF. The CDR3 coding sequence is TGCACCAGCAGCCAAGATCCACGGAAGGGGCAGCCCCAGCATTTT.

The chain recombines TRBV28 with TRBJ2-7; D not certain. V dropped 2 bases and J dropped 3 bases, with 8 bases sitting between them. Germline assignment: CDR1 MDHEN and CDR2 SYDVKM. The length of the CDR3 is 13 residues. The CDR3 protein is CASSLKQNYEQYF. The CDR3 DNA follows: TGTGCCAGCAGTTTAAAGCAGAACTACGAGCAGTACTTC.

This chain links TRBV7-3 with TRBJ2-1; 9 bases match TRBD1. Germline V CDR1 and CDR2: SGHTA, FQGTGA. The V segment lost 1 base and the J segment 4 bases; nucleotides outside the gene matches: 2. This CDR3 comprises 15 residues. CDR3 coding DNA: TGTGCCAGCAGCTTAAGGGGACAGGGTTACAATGAGCAGTTCTTC. It is translated as CASSLRGQGYNEQFF.

This chain joins TRBV11-2 and TRBJ2-7, with 8 bases aligning to TRBD2. This CDR3 has 15 residues. V shed 2 bases, J shed 2 bases, and the junction held 5 bases outside the gene matches. Germline loops: CDR1 SGHAT, CDR2 FQNNGV. The CDR3 loop is CASSLTLAETYEQYF. The CDR3, as DNA: TGTGCCAGCAGCTTAACACTAGCGGAAACCTACGAGCAGTACTTC.

V and J are TRBV2 and TRBJ2-2, with a weak D call TRBD1 (7 bases). The V gene lost 4 bases and the J gene lost 7 bases, with 16 bases spanning the gap. In germline, CDR1 is SNHLY, CDR2 FYNNEI. The length of the CDR3 is 15 residues. CDR3 region: CASSGMEGAYGELFF. The CDR3 nucleotides read TGTGCCAGCAGTGGGATGGAGGGGGCGTACGGGGAGCTGTTTTTT.

This chain links TRBV27 with TRBJ2-3; 12 bases line up with TRBD2. CDR1 MNHEY and CDR2 SMNVEV come from the germline V gene (reference sequence). Losses at the gene ends were 8 bases for V and 0 bases for J; bases not matched to a gene: 9. The CDR3 is made up of 17 amino acids. The CDR3 DNA sequence: TGTGCCAGCCAGCTAGCGGGAGGGTTCACTAGCACAGATACGCAGTATTTT. Amino acid sequence: CASQLAGGFTSTDTQYF.

This clone occurred once. The chain couples TRBV7-2 to TRBJ1-2; TRBD1 agrees at 7 bases. V lost 2 bases to trimming and J lost 7 bases; unmatched junction nucleotides: 4. Germline loops: CDR1 SGHTA, CDR2 FQGNSA. The CDR3 loop spans 13 amino acids. The CDR3 region has the DNA TGTGCCAGCAGCTTAACAGGGGCTGGTGGCTACACCTTC. Its translation: CASSLTGAGGYTF.

V and J are TRBV4-1 and TRBJ2-3; perhaps TRBD2 as D (6 bases). This CDR3 is 18 amino acids long. Between the trimmed V and J ends, which lost 0 bases and 0 bases, there was a span of 16 bases. Germline V gene sequence: CDR1 MGHRA, CDR2 YSYEKL. The CDR3 protein is CASSQDHLAPTSTDTQYF. The CDR3 nucleotides read TGCGCCAGCAGCCAAGATCATCTAGCGCCGACTAGCACAGATACGCAGTATTTT.

A remark on this clone: Different DNA sequences within this sample yield the same CDR3. The rearrangement links TRBV3-1 (or the pseudogene TRBV3-2) to TRBJ2-7; 9 nucleotides match TRBD1. Germline CDR1 LGHDT, CDR2 YNNKEL (reference sequence). This CDR3 spans 14 amino acids. Trimming removed 4 bases from V and 4 bases from J; junction bases left unmatched: 5. The CDR3 sequence: CASSPGQGVYEQYF. The CDR3 DNA is TGTGCCAGCAGCCCGGGACAGGGCGTGTACGAGCAGTACTTC.

This rearrangement joins TRBV12-3 or TRBV12-4 to TRBJ2-7; 7 bases fit TRBD1. V was clipped by 6 bases and J by 1 base; unmatched bases: 3. The CDR3 length is 13 residues. The CDR3 sequence is CASRMTGSYEQYF. CDR3 DNA sequence: TGTGCCAGCAGGATGACAGGGTCCTACGAGCAGTACTTC.

The chain recombines TRBV29-1 with TRBJ1-1, with a possible D match to TRBD1 (5 bases). There are 13 residues in the CDR3. With 7 bases removed from V and 0 bases from J, the gap between germline ends came to 12 bases. Germline V gives CDR1 SQVTM, CDR2 ANQGSEA. This CDR3 reads CSGRGGLNTEAFF. In nucleotides, the CDR3 is TGCAGCGGGAGGGGTGGCTTGAACACTGAAGCTTTCTTT.

The gene calls are TRBV6-2 or TRBV6-3 and TRBJ2-7; 8 bases align to TRBD1. The CDR3 runs to 14 residues. Germline trimming cut 5 bases from V and 2 bases from J; bases unmatched to any gene: 5. Germline assignment: CDR1 MNHEY and CDR2 SVGEGT. This CDR3 reads CASSLWTGTYEQYF. For the CDR3, the DNA is TGTGCCAGCAGTCTTTGGACAGGGACCTACGAGCAGTACTTC.

The chain links TRBV4-3 to TRBJ1-2; tentative D call: TRBD1 (5 bases). CDR3 length: 14 residues. Trimming cost V 4 bases and J 5 bases, with 14 bases left between them. Germline values: CDR1 LGHNA, CDR2 YSLEER. The CDR3 is CASSPTRDSYGYTF. The CDR3, as DNA: TGCGCCAGCAGCCCCACCCGGGACTCTTATGGCTACACCTTC.

This chain joins TRBV5-1 and TRBJ2-1, with 15 bases that match TRBD2. Trimming removed 4 bases from V and 8 bases from J; junction bases left unmatched: 7. CDR3 length equals 16 residues. CDR1 SGHRS and CDR2 YFSETQ come from the germline V gene. The CDR3 protein is CASSRPGTSGRYEQFF. Here the CDR3 DNA reads TGCGCCAGCAGCCGCCCCGGGACTAGCGGGAGGTATGAGCAGTTCTTC.

This chain joins TRBV7-9 and TRBJ2-3; 7 bases are a match to TRBD2. Germline CDR1 is SEHNR and CDR2 is FQNEAQ (reference sequence). The V and J ends lost 1 base and 4 bases, in that order; junction bases with no gene match: 8. The CDR3 sequence is 16 residues long. The chain's CDR3 is CASSLGAGVIPDTQYF. The CDR3 DNA reads TGTGCCAGCAGCTTAGGGGCGGGAGTTATCCCAGATACGCAGTATTTT.

This clone has just one count. The chain combines TRBV15 with TRBJ1-2; D might be TRBD1 (6 bases). Germline CDR1 reads LNHNV; CDR2 reads YYDKDF (reference sequence). The CDR3 loop spans 14 amino acids. V dropped 3 bases and J dropped 2 bases, with 10 bases sitting between them. The CDR3 nucleotides are TGTGCCACCAGCAGGGGGACACTCAACTATGGCTACACCTTC. This sequence encodes CATSRGTLNYGYTF.

The chain carries TRBV6-1 and TRBJ2-2; 9 positions match TRBD1. This CDR3 region has 16 residues. CDR1 is MNHNS, CDR2 SASEGT, per germline. Losses at the gene ends were 4 bases for V and 3 bases for J; bases not matched to a gene: 6. The CDR3 spells CASSAQGARDTGELFF. The CDR3 DNA follows: TGTGCCAGCAGTGCACAGGGGGCGCGGGACACCGGGGAGCTGTTTTTT.

The chain joins TRBV7-9 to TRBJ2-1; D is possibly TRBD1 or TRBD2 (6 bases each). Germline V gene lookup returns CDR1 SEHNR and CDR2 FQNEAQ (reference sequence). V was clipped by 5 bases and J by 5 bases, with 16 bases between them. This CDR3 spans 15 amino acids. CDR3 region: CASSPRLGGHNEQFF. The CDR3 region has the DNA TGTGCCAGCAGCCCTAGACTAGGGGGGCACAATGAGCAGTTCTTC.

The chain recombines TRBV10-2 with TRBJ2-7; TRBD2 matches 7 bases. Germline CDR1 reads WSHSY; CDR2 reads SAAADI. The CDR3 covers 14 residues. V was clipped by 9 bases and J by 0 bases; unmatched bases: 8. The CDR3 sequence: CASSPSGLSYEQYF. The CDR3 DNA reads TGCGCCAGTTCACCTAGCGGCCTCTCCTACGAGCAGTACTTC.